The sequence of this T cell receptor (beta chain) was determined in a study of T cell repertoires in cytomegalovirus infection. On the study more broadly: CMV infection plus the matching HLA type was flagged by public TCR beta signatures. Findings and caveats of the study: The cumulative frequency of public TCR beta families identified carriers of CMV plus the relevant HLA.

TCRdb analysed the reads with MiXCR anew, one entry per CDR3 protein. Of roughly 500,000 distinct CDR3 sequences in the sample, 16% were seen once. V shed 6 bases and J shed 5 bases, with 8 bases lying between them. Germline CDR1 reads SGHDT; CDR2 reads YYEEEE. The CDR3 runs 12 residues. This clonotype was seen a handful of times. The antigen remains undetermined. The rearrangement links TRBV5-6 to TRBJ2-2, with D uncertain. Sequenced sample: CD8+ T cells from PBMCs. This receptor was obtained from a human donor in good health (CMV status not recorded). Some clones in this sample may be carry-over from other donors' samples. The CDR3 loop reads CASKPLTGELFF. The CDR3 DNA reads as TGTGCCAGCAAACCGCTAACCGGGGAGCTGTTTTTT. Full variable domain (rest looked up from reference TRBV5-6 and TRBJ2-2): DAGVTQSPTHLIKTRGQQVTLRCSPKSGHDTVSWYQQALGQGPQFIFQYYEEEERQRGNFPDRFSGHQFPNYSSELNVNALLLGDSALYLCASKPLTGELFFGEGSRLTVL.